These T cell receptor beta chains were read from a single sample in a study of cytomegalovirus exposure and HLA in healthy donors. Method: immunoSEQ multiplex PCR; TCRdb's copy keeps in-frame clones and lacks some. This sample has 100,000 to 150,000 clones; under 85% occur once, and the top ten carry 13%. Material for sequencing was PBMCs. The origin of the receptors is a middle-aged woman in good health and CMV-seropositive. The CDR3 runs from the conserved cysteine through the conserved F or W. Fields, in order: clone size, V gene, D gene, J gene, CDR3 protein, CDR3 DNA. D genes are given only for firm matches. Clone size appears in some rows only: once, few, many, or a class for an expanded clone.

>-|TRBV10-3|-|TRBJ2-3
CAISEAPGGIADTQYF
TGTGCCATCAGTGAGGCTCCTGGGGGGATCGCAGATACGCAGTATTTT
>-|TRBV4-1|-|TRBJ2-2
CASSQDREGAGDTGELFF
TGCGCCAGCAGCCAAGATCGGGAGGGGGCAGGGGACACCGGGGAGCTGTTTTTT
>-|TRBV2|-|TRBJ2-7
CASSEAAGLLGYEQYF
TGTGCCAGCAGTGAAGCGGCGGGGTTACTGGGCTACGAGCAGTACTTC
>-|TRBV5-1|TRBD2|TRBJ2-1
CASSLGVSGRDEQFF
TGCGCCAGCAGCTTGGGGGTTAGCGGGAGGGATGAGCAGTTCTTC
>-|TRBV7-8|-|TRBJ2-7
CASSSRRANEQYF
TGTGCCAGCAGCTCCCGGCGGGCCAACGAGCAGTACTTC
>-|TRBV19|TRBD1|TRBJ1-2
CASTSTGGNYGYTF
TGTGCCAGTACCTCGACAGGGGGAAACTATGGCTACACCTTC
>-|TRBV19|TRBD2|TRBJ2-1
CASSRSTSGFTSSYNEQFF
TGTGCCAGTAGTAGATCGACTAGCGGGTTTACCAGCTCCTACAATGAGCAGTTCTTC
>few|TRBV2|TRBD2|TRBJ2-7
CASSEWREASF
TGTGCCAGCAGTGAGTGGCGGGAGGCCTCCTTC
>-|TRBV2|TRBD2|TRBJ2-7
CASRGLAAYEQYF
TGTGCCAGCAGGGGACTAGCGGCCTACGAGCAGTACTTC
>-|TRBV5-1|-|TRBJ2-2
CASSLGGPGELFF
TGCGCCAGCAGCTTGGGAGGGCCCGGGGAGCTGTTTTTT